These 29 T cell receptor beta chains share one sample of origin, sequenced in a study of shared clonotypes between healthy human individuals. Clones were sequenced by immunoSEQ multiplex PCR, and TCRdb holds only the in-frame ones, with some missing. The sample has a few hundred thousand clones, 79% seen once; the top ten hold about an eighth. Sequencing used PBMCs. The receptors were gathered from a woman between 40 and 55 years old in good health. Some clones in this sample may be carry-over from other donors' samples.

The rearrangement uses TRBV6-6 and TRBJ2-1; 9 bases align to TRBD1. Germline CDR1 is MNHNY and CDR2 is SVGAGI (reference sequence). V lost 7 bases, J lost 2 bases, and 6 bases stayed unmatched. CDR3 length: 15 residues. The CDR3 loop is CASTRTGETYNEQFF. In nucleotides, the CDR3 is TGTGCCAGCACCCGGACAGGGGAGACCTACAATGAGCAGTTCTTC.

This CDR3 reads CASSVVLAARTDTQYF. The CDR3 region has the DNA TGTGCCAGCAGCGTAGTATTAGCAGCCCGCACAGATACGCAGTATTTT. This chain links TRBV9 with TRBJ2-3; unclear D gene. Germline V lookup: CDR1 SGDLS, CDR2 YYNGEE. The CDR3 is 16 amino acids. V was trimmed by 0 bases and J by 1 base, leaving 12 bases between them.

Here the CDR3 reads CATSRDTPRSGTFYEQYF. CDR3 nucleotide sequence: TGTGCCACCAGCAGAGATACCCCGCGGAGCGGGACTTTCTACGAGCAGTACTTC. The rearrangement links TRBV15 to TRBJ2-7, with 7 nucleotides matching TRBD2. The CDR3 loop spans 18 amino acids. V dropped 0 bases and J dropped 3; count of bases not matched to a gene: 14. Germline CDR1 and CDR2: LNHNV and YYDKDF (reference sequence).

This clone was recorded once. The CDR3 DNA sequence: TGTGCCAGCAGCTTAAATTCCCCCGGGACAGGGGCGGGGGAGCAGTACTTC. Translating it yields CASSLNSPGTGAGEQYF. J is TRBJ2-7 and V is TRBV7-3; TRBD1 aligns across 10 bases. Germline-derived CDR1 and CDR2 are SGHTA and FQGTGA. The CDR3 runs 17 residues. Germline trimming cut 1 base from V and 7 bases from J; bases unmatched to any gene: 13.

The chain employs TRBV25-1 and TRBJ2-7; 7 positions match TRBD1. Per the germline V gene, CDR1 is MGHDK and CDR2 is SYGVNS. The trim removed 6 bases at V and 5 bases at J, leaving 13 bases unmatched. The CDR3 runs 15 residues. CDR3 DNA: TGTGCCAGCAGCCTAATACAGGGGTCCGTCAACGAGCAGTACTTC. Amino acid sequence: CASSLIQGSVNEQYF.

A word on this clone: A far bigger clonotype differs at one base, so this is likely a read error. This rearrangement joins TRBV29-1 to TRBJ1-1; 7 bases agree with TRBD1. This CDR3 has 13 residues. CDR1 and CDR2 from the germline V gene are SQVTM and ANQGSEA. V lost 7 bases, J lost 3 bases, and 8 bases stayed unmatched. CDR3 region: CSGGQWRDTEAFF. CDR3 coding DNA: TGCAGCGGGGGACAGTGGAGGGACACTGAAGCTTTCTTT.

This clone showed up just once. The J gene is TRBJ1-1, the V gene TRBV4-2; TRBD1 is a possible D gene (5 bases). The germline V gene encodes CDR1 LGHNA and CDR2 YNFKEQ. V lost 0 bases and J 6 bases, leaving 17 bases between the germline ends. The CDR3 is 16 residues long. Here the CDR3 reads CASSQEAGGAGSEAFF. The CDR3 coding sequence is TGTGCCAGCAGCCAAGAAGCTGGAGGGGCAGGGTCTGAAGCTTTCTTT.

J is TRBJ2-3 and V is TRBV7-2, with a possible D match to TRBD1 (5 bases). CDR3 length: 13 amino acids. Trimming removed 0 bases from V and 7 bases from J, with 8 bases in between. CDR1 and CDR2 from the germline V gene are SGHTA and FQGNSA. The CDR3 sequence is CASSLADTYTQYF. CDR3 bases: TGTGCCAGCAGCTTAGCGGACACCTATACGCAGTATTTT.

The chain joins TRBV6-1 to TRBJ1-3, with no clear D. This CDR3 region has 12 residues. The germline V gene has CDR1 MNHNS and CDR2 SASEGT. The V end was cut by 6 bases, the J end by 8 bases, with 11 bases between. This chain's CDR3 is CASSSDAHTIYF. The CDR3 DNA reads as TGTGCCAGCAGCTCCGACGCACACACCATATATTTT.

The genes are TRBV6-1 and TRBJ1-6; D is unresolved. The germline V gene has CDR1 MNHNS and CDR2 SASEGT. V was clipped by 4 bases and J by 7 bases, with 11 bases between them. The CDR3 length is 14 residues. The CDR3 protein is CASSVEFGNSPLHF. CDR3 coding DNA: TGTGCCAGCAGTGTGGAGTTCGGGAATTCACCCCTCCACTTT.

This clone was counted between two and nine times. The V call is TRBV10-1, the J call TRBJ1-2; 11 nucleotides agree with TRBD1. The J segment lost 8 bases and the V segment lost 8 bases, leaving 4 bases of the junction unmatched. The CDR3 extends over 12 amino acids. CDR1 is WNHNN and CDR2 is SYGVQD in the germline V gene (reference sequence). The CDR3 sequence: CASLGTGGGYTF. The CDR3 nucleotides read TGCGCCAGCCTCGGGACAGGGGGGGGCTACACCTTC.

The rearrangement links TRBV5-1 to TRBJ1-5; D remains unclear. Per germline, CDR1 SGHRS and CDR2 YFSETQ. The CDR3 contains 14 residues. Trimming removed 0 bases from V and 3 bases from J, with 7 bases in between. The CDR3 region is CASSLAPDNQPQHF. The CDR3 DNA reads as TGCGCCAGCAGCTTGGCCCCCGACAATCAGCCCCAGCATTTT.

This clone has a handful of counts. J is TRBJ2-5 and V is TRBV5-4; D is perhaps TRBD1 (6 bases). CDR1 is SGHNT, CDR2 YYREEE, per germline (reference sequence). The CDR3 has 14 residues. V lost 4 bases and J lost 2, with 12 bases in between. The CDR3 here is CASSVGQRQETQYF. CDR3 coding DNA: TGTGCCAGCAGCGTTGGACAGAGACAAGAGACCCAGTACTTC.

This chain links TRBV5-4 with TRBJ1-1; no firm D call. Germline-derived CDR1 and CDR2 are SGHNT and YYREEE (reference sequence). The CDR3 spans 13 residues. Trimming removed 0 bases at V and 7 bases at J, with 10 bases between. CDR3 loop: CASSLDPSGEAFF. The CDR3 DNA reads as TGTGCCAGCAGCTTGGACCCATCCGGTGAAGCTTTCTTT.

In its sample, this clone was seen once. The chain has TRBV6-6 and TRBJ2-7, with D possibly TRBD2 on 6 matching bases. The CDR3 is 14 amino acids. V was shortened by 5 bases and J by 4 bases, with 15 bases between the two germline ends. Germline CDR1 is MNHNY and CDR2 is SVGAGI (reference sequence). In DNA form, the CDR3 reads TGTGCCAGCAGTGGGACTGGGGGGACGTACGAGCAGTACTTC. Protein product: CASSGTGGTYEQYF.

The chain employs TRBV7-2 and TRBJ2-6, with D tentatively TRBD2 (6 bases). The CDR3 is made up of 17 amino acids. Germline V gene lookup returns CDR1 SGHTA and CDR2 FQGNSA. V lost 5 bases, J lost 2 bases, and 16 bases lay in between. The CDR3 region has the DNA TGTGCCAGCAGCGCCTGGGCGGGAAACACTGGGGCCAACGTCCTGACTTTC. The encoded protein is CASSAWAGNTGANVLTF.

J is TRBJ2-1 and V is TRBV9, with 10 bases lining up with TRBD1. This CDR3 has 16 residues. The trim removed 0 bases at V and 7 bases at J, leaving 7 bases unmatched. The V gene's germline CDR1 is SGDLS and CDR2 YYNGEE. CDR3 DNA: TGTGCCAGCAGCGTAGCCGGGACAGGGGTCGTGAATGAGCAGTTCTTC. Protein sequence: CASSVAGTGVVNEQFF. The full variable domain, rest sourced from reference TRBV9 and TRBJ2-1, is DSGVTQTPKHLITATGQRVTLRCSPRSGDLSVYWYQQSLDQGLQFLIQYYNGEERAKGNILERFSAQQFPDLHSELNLSSLELGDSALYFCASSVAGTGVVNEQFFGPGTRLTVL.

The chain joins TRBV7-3 to TRBJ2-5, with TRBD1 matching over 11 bases. The CDR3 has 15 amino acids. Trimming took 1 base from V and 4 from J; bases not matched to a gene: 2. The germline CDR1 and CDR2 sequences are SGHTA and FQGTGA. As DNA, the CDR3 is TGTGCCAGCAGCTTAATAGGGACAGGGGGAGAGACCCAGTACTTC. It specifies CASSLIGTGGETQYF.

The chain joins TRBV5-1 to TRBJ2-3, with 9 bases fitting TRBD1. Germline lookup yields CDR1 SGHRS and CDR2 YFSETQ. Trimming removed 3 bases from V and 6 bases from J; junction bases left unmatched: 8. This CDR3 is built from 15 residues. CDR3 DNA: TGCGCCAGCAGCTGGGGGACAGGGAAAGGGGATACGCAGTATTTT. Protein product: CASSWGTGKGDTQYF.

V is TRBV19 and J is TRBJ2-2; 12 bases match TRBD2. CDR1 LNHDA and CDR2 SQIVND come from the germline V gene (reference sequence). This CDR3 comprises 19 residues. The J segment lost 6 bases and the V segment lost 5 bases, leaving 16 bases of the junction unmatched. DNA for the CDR3: TGTGCCAGTAGTCTCAACCCCCGGTGGGGACTAGCGGGTCCCGGGGAGCTGTTTTTT. Its protein is CASSLNPRWGLAGPGELFF.

This chain joins TRBV7-8 and TRBJ1-2; D ambiguous. Trimming left V 5 bases short and J 8 bases short, with 12 bases between. Germline loops: CDR1 SGHVS, CDR2 FQNEAQ. The CDR3 has 12 amino acids. The CDR3 sequence is CASSEGRRGYTF. CDR3 DNA: TGTGCCAGCAGCGAGGGCCGTAGGGGCTACACCTTC.

The rearrangement uses TRBV5-4 and TRBJ1-1; D is unclear. Germline loops: CDR1 SGHNT, CDR2 YYREEE (reference sequence). The CDR3 totals 14 residues. V was clipped by 4 bases and J by 1 base, with 11 bases between them. As DNA, the CDR3 is TGTGCCAGCAGCCCGGGCAGGCCGAACACTGAAGCTTTCTTT. The encoded protein is CASSPGRPNTEAFF.

This clone has more than one count but fewer than ten. The chain is built from TRBV19 and TRBJ2-7, with D possibly TRBD1 on 5 matching bases. CDR1 and CDR2 (germline): LNHDA, SQIVND (reference sequence). The CDR3 is 14 amino acids. V was shortened by 2 bases and J by 6 bases, with 14 bases between the two germline ends. For the CDR3, the DNA is TGTGCCAGTAGTATATTGCTGGGGCAGGCCGAGCAGTACTTC. This encodes CASSILLGQAEQYF.

The CDR3 loop reads CASSPGQSVYEQYF. DNA for the CDR3: TGTGCCAGCAGTCCGGGACAGAGCGTGTACGAGCAGTACTTC. J is TRBJ2-7 and V is TRBV25-1; 7 bases line up with TRBD1. The germline gives CDR1 MGHDK, CDR2 SYGVNS. The length of the CDR3 is 14 residues. The V segment lost 5 bases and the J segment 4 bases; nucleotides outside the gene matches: 8.

This clone was detected only once. The chain recombines TRBV5-1 with TRBJ1-1; 7 bases map to TRBD1. J was trimmed by 3 bases and V by 5 bases; bases with no gene match: 7. The CDR3 is 14 amino acids. Germline V gene data show CDR1 as SGHRS and CDR2 as YFSETQ. CDR3 in amino acids: CASSPYRGDTEAFF. The CDR3 DNA is TGCGCCAGCAGTCCTTACAGGGGAGACACTGAAGCTTTCTTT.

The V and J genes are TRBV2 and TRBJ2-3, with D tentatively TRBD2 (6 bases). Trimming removed 4 bases at V and 4 bases at J, with 9 bases between. CDR1 and CDR2 (germline): SNHLY, FYNNEI. This CDR3 comprises 13 residues. The chain's CDR3 is CASSVGGADTQYF. CDR3 sequence (DNA): TGTGCCAGCAGTGTCGGGGGAGCAGATACGCAGTATTTT. Looking up the rest from reference TRBV2 and TRBJ2-3 gives the full variable domain: EPEVTQTPSHQVTQMGQEVILRCVPISNHLYFYWYRQILGQKVEFLVSFYNNEISEKSEIFDDQFSVERPDGSNFTLKIRSTKLEDSAMYFCASSVGGADTQYFGPGTRLTVL.

Ten or more counts support this clone. This chain uses TRBV18 with TRBJ1-5; the D is unclear. Between the trimmed V and J ends, which lost 2 bases and 0 bases, there was a span of 11 bases. Per the germline V gene, CDR1 is KGHSH and CDR2 is LQKENI. This CDR3 comprises 16 residues. The CDR3 coding sequence is TGTGCCAGCTCACCAAACGAAGCATATAGCAATCAGCCCCAGCATTTT. This gives the protein CASSPNEAYSNQPQHF.

The CDR3 nucleotides read TGCGCCAGCAGCCAGGAACCGGGACGGGGGAGCGAGCAGTACTTC. Amino acids: CASSQEPGRGSEQYF. The J gene is TRBJ2-7, the V gene TRBV4-3; D possibly corresponds to TRBD2 (6 bases). CDR3 length: 15 residues. Germline V CDR1 and CDR2: LGHNA, YSLEER. The V and J ends lost 3 bases and 6 bases respectively, with 18 bases between them.

V usage is TRBV28 and J usage is TRBJ2-4; D might be TRBD1 (6 bases). This CDR3 is 18 amino acids long. Trimming took off 3 bases at V and 0 bases at J, with 18 bases between the two ends. CDR1 MDHEN and CDR2 SYDVKM come from the germline V gene. The CDR3: CASSFRGGSKLAKNIQYF. The DNA of the CDR3 is TGTGCCAGCAGTTTTCGTGGGGGCTCAAAACTAGCCAAAAACATTCAGTACTTC.